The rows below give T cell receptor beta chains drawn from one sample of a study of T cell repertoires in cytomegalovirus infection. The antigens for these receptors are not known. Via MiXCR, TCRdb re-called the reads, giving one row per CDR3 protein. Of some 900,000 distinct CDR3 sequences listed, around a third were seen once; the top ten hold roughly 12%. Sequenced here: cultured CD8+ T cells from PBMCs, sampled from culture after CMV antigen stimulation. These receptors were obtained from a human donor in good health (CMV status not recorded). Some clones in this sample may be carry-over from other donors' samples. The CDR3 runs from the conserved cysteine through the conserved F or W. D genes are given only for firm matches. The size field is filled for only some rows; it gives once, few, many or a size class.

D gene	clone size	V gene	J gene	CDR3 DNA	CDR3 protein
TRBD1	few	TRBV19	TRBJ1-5	TGTGCCACTCGTGGGACAGAGGGGTCTCAGCCCCAGCATTTT	CATRGTEGSQPQHF
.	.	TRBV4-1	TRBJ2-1	TGCGCCAGCAGCCAAGTAATGGACCAGGCCGATGAGCGGTTCTTC	CASSQVMDQADERFF
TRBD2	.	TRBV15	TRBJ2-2	TGTGCCACCAGCATCGGGAGGTCCGCGAACACCGGGGAGCTGTTTTTT	CATSIGRSANTGELFF
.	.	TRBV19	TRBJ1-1	TGTGCCAGTCAATTTTTGGAGCCGAACACTGAAGCTTTCTTT	CASQFLEPNTEAFF
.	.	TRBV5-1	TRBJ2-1	TGCGCCAGCAGCGAGGACCTCAATGAGCAGTTCTTC	CASSEDLNEQFF
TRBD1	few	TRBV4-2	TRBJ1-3	TGTGCCAGCAGCCAAGACTCGGTGTATTGGGACAGGGGGCCTGGAAACACCATATATTTT	CASSQDSVYWDRGPGNTIYF
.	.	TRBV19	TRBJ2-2	TGTGCCAGTAGTCCCCGGGAAACCGGGGAGCTGTTTTTT	CASSPRETGELFF
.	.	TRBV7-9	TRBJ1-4	TGTGCCAGCAGCTCCCGACAGGCCGGTAATGAAAAACTGTTTTTT	CASSSRQAGNEKLFF
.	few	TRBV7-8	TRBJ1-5	TGTGCCAGCGCGGAGGCTTATAGCAATCAGCCCCAGCATTTT	CASAEAYSNQPQHF
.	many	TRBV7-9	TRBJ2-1	TGTGCCACCTTTCCCGGGGGACGCAATGAGCAGTTCTTC	CATFPGGRNEQFF
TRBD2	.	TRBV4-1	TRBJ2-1	TGCGCCAGCAGCCAAACTAGCGGGGGATCCGATGAGCAGTTCTTC	CASSQTSGGSDEQFF
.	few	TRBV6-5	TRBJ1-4	TGTGCCAGCAGCGAGGACACCTTGGGGGAAAAACTGTTTTTT	CASSEDTLGEKLFF
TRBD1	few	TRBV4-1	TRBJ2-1	TGCGCCAGCAGCCTTTCCGGGACAGACTCCTACAATGAGCAGTTCTTC	CASSLSGTDSYNEQFF
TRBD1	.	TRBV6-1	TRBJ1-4	TGTGCCAGCAGTGGGACAGGGTTTAATGAAAAACTGTTTTTT	CASSGTGFNEKLFF
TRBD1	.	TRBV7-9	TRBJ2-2	TGTGCCAGCAACTTCCCTCGACAGGGGGAGGACACCGGGGAGCTGTTTTTT	CASNFPRQGEDTGELFF
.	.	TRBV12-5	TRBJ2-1	TGTGCTAGTGGTTTTTTGGTGACCTACAATGAGCAGTTCTTC	CASGFLVTYNEQFF
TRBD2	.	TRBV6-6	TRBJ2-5	TGTGCCAGCAGCCCGACAGCGGGGGTCCAAGAGACCCAGTACTTC	CASSPTAGVQETQYF
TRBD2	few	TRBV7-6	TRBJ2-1	TGTGCTAGCAGCCCAACAACTAGCGTCGTTTCCTACAATGAGCAGTTCTTC	CASSPTTSVVSYNEQFF
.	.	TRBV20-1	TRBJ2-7	TGCAGTGCTAGAGAGGGCTCCTACGAGCAGTACTTC	CSAREGSYEQYF
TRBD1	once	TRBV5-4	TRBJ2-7	TGTGCCAGCAGCACTCTGGACAGGACCTCCTACGAGCAGTACTTC	CASSTLDRTSYEQYF
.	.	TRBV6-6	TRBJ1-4	TGTGCCAGCAGTTACACCCCATCGGGGGGAACTAATGAAAAACTGTTTTTT	CASSYTPSGGTNEKLFF
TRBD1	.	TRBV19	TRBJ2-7	TGTGCCAGTAGTATCTCCCCGGACAGGAGCTCCTACGAGCAGTACTTC	CASSISPDRSSYEQYF
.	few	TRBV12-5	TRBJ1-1	TGTGCTAGTGGTTTCCACCCCTACAGAGAAGGGGTGAACACTGAAGCTTTCTTT	CASGFHPYREGVNTEAFF
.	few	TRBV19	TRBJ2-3	TGTGCCAGTAGTATCCCGGAGGGGGGTAGCACAGATACGCAGTATTTT	CASSIPEGGSTDTQYF
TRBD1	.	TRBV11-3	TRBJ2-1	TGTGCCAGCAGCCCACCGACCGGGACAGGGTTTAATGAGCAGTTCTTC	CASSPPTGTGFNEQFF
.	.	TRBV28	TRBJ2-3	TGTGCCAGCACCTTATCGTATGGACTCACAGATACGCAGTATTTT	CASTLSYGLTDTQYF
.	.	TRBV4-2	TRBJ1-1	TGTGCCAGCAGCCAAGAGGGTTTAGTGATGAACACTGAAGCTTTCTTT	CASSQEGLVMNTEAFF
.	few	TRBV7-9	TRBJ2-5	TGTGCCAGCAGCTTTGGACAGTCGAGAGGGACCCAGTACTTC	CASSFGQSRGTQYF
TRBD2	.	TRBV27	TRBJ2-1	TGTGCCAGCGTTAGAATTAATGTAGCGGGGGGAATAAGCTCCTACAATGAGCAGTTCTTC	CASVRINVAGGISSYNEQFF
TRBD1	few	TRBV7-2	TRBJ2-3	TGTGCCAGCAGCTTAGAGGGGACAGGGGTCCACACAGATACGCAGTATTTT	CASSLEGTGVHTDTQYF
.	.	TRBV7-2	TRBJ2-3	TGTGCCAGCACCTCCTGGGGGGCAGTGTCAGATACGCAGTATTTT	CASTSWGAVSDTQYF
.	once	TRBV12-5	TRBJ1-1	TGTGCTAGTGGTTTGGTCGGTGGGAGGGGCACTGAAGCTTTCTTT	CASGLVGGRGTEAFF
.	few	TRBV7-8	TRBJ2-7	TGTGCCAGCAGCGTCCCGGGACACAACGAGCAGTACTTC	CASSVPGHNEQYF
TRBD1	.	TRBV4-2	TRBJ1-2	TGTGTCAGCAGCCAAGGGTCAGGGGGCGCGGGAGGCTACACCTTC	CVSSQGSGGAGGYTF
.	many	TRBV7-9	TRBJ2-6	TGTGCCAGCAGCTTAATGACCGAGAGGGTACGCTCTGGGGCCAACGTCCTGACTTTC	CASSLMTERVRSGANVLTF
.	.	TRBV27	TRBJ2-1	TGTGCCAGCAGTCCTACGGGGGTCCCCATCAATGAGCAGTTCTTC	CASSPTGVPINEQFF
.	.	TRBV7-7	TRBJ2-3	TGTGCTAGCAGCCGCCGACTGGGGGATACGCAGTATTTT	CASSRRLGDTQYF